The clone carrying this T cell receptor (beta chain) has ten or more counts. The data derive from a study of T cells in Graves' hyperthyroidism and ophthalmopathy. The V end lost 6 bases, the J end lost 7 bases, and 18 bases lay between the germline ends. Looked up from germline, CDR1 is WNHNN and CDR2 is SYGVQD (reference sequence). The CDR3 totals 14 residues. RNA transcripts were the template for amplifying TCR beta CDR3 regions. Researchers ran a first-round RT-PCR on the TCR CDR3 using the HTBI primer set. TCRdb passed the multiplex PCR reads through MiXCR, listing each CDR3 protein once. The data contain about 380,000 distinct CDR3 sequences, approximately 14% of them singletons.

The sequence came from a woman aged 60 to 75 with Graves' hyperthyroidism. Material for sequencing was blood. The rearrangement links TRBV10-1 to TRBJ2-5; D might be TRBD2 (6 bases). As DNA, the CDR3 is TGCGCCAGCAGCCGGGACTCGGGCTGGGGGACCCAGTACTTC. Translated, it gives CASSRDSGWGTQYF.